This TCR beta chain was captured in a study of blood T cell repertoires in COVID-19. On the study more broadly: Specimens from acute and convalescent COVID-19 originated in the United States, Italy and Spain. The cDNA or gDNA used as material had been derived from T cells, B-cell-depleted T cells, or PBMCs.

The authors' processing: Reference gene primer amplification in the assay estimated nucleated cell counts. Only in-frame clones appear in the TCRdb table, and some are missing; sequencing was by immunoSEQ multiplex PCR. That table supplies the V and J calls and clone size; D and trimming were determined from the DNA. The table has 100,000 or so clones, around four fifths seen once. The CDR3 is 15 residues long. V trimming: 3 bases; J trimming: 4 bases; junction bases outside the gene matches: 7. CDR1 and CDR2 (germline): SGDLS, YYNGEE. The chain employs TRBV9 and TRBJ1-3, with 7 bases fitting TRBD1. The receptor was isolated from a man aged 35 to 55 with active or convalescent COVID-19. The specimen was peripheral blood. CDR3 region: CASSETQGVGNTIYF. The DNA for the CDR3 is TGTGCCAGCAGCGAAACCCAGGGGGTAGGAAACACCATATATTTT.